In this sample, the clone carrying this T cell receptor beta chain turned up many times. One junction end disagrees with the germline gene, perhaps due to a read error. The TCR library protocol was used to attach unique molecular identifiers. These identifiers were attached to individual cDNA molecules. A single record per CDR3 protein comes from TCRdb applying MiXCR to the 5' RACE reads. The sample carries more than 40,000 distinct CDR3 sequences, almost 5.5% recorded once. The data are from a study of early T cells in non-severe SARS-CoV-2 infection. At the level of the study: Unsorted whole blood bulk RNA was sequenced, with unpaired chains.

This CDR3 has 16 amino acids. Germline-derived CDR1 and CDR2 are MNHNS and SASEGT. The V call is TRBV6-1, the J call TRBJ2-4; D possibly uses TRBD1 or TRBD2 (5 bases each). The clonotype comes from an adult who was a healthcare worker with PCR-confirmed SARS-CoV-2 infection or an uninfected control (not recorded which). The sample consisted of whole blood, taken at baseline. The CDR3 nucleotides are TGTGCCAGCAGTGAAGCGAAAGACGGGGCCAGAAACATTCAGTACTTC. This codes for CASSEAKDGARNIQYF.